One and the same sample provided the 21 T cell receptor beta chains below, sequenced in a study of response to subunit inactivated influenza vaccine. One entry per CDR3 protein, called by TCRdb with MiXCR from the RT-PCR reads. The sample yields 250,000 to 350,000 distinct CDR3 sequences, around 22% seen once. The input for sequencing was PBMCs from blood, taken about 20 months after vaccination. These receptors originate from a man aged 50 to 69 who received an inactivated influenza vaccine.

This clonotype was counted a few times. The chain has TRBV20-1 and TRBJ1-3; D is unresolved. The CDR3 is 14 residues long. CDR1 and CDR2 from the germline V gene are DFQATT and SNEGSKA (reference sequence). The V and J ends lost 2 bases and 1 base respectively, with 9 bases between them. CDR3 sequence: CSARNRGSGNTIYF. CDR3 DNA sequence: TGCAGTGCTAGAAACAGAGGATCTGGAAACACCATATATTTT.

This clonotype was counted a few times. The chain links TRBV18 to TRBJ2-6, with 9 nucleotides matching TRBD1. Germline CDR1 and CDR2: KGHSH and LQKENI. There are 21 residues in the CDR3. J gave up 0 bases and V 3 bases, and 15 bases lay outside the gene matches. CDR3 loop: CASSPDRGTSLGVSGANVLTF. CDR3 nucleotide sequence: TGTGCCAGCTCACCGGACAGGGGAACATCTCTGGGTGTCTCTGGGGCCAACGTCCTGACTTTC. The variable domain in full, with the rest retrieved from reference TRBV18 and TRBJ2-6, is NAGVMQNPRHLVRRRGQEARLRCSPMKGHSHVYWYRQLPEEGLKFMVYLQKENIIDESGMPKERFSAEFPKEGPSILRIQQVVRGDSAAYFCASSPDRGTSLGVSGANVLTFGAGSRLTVL.

This clonotype was observed at least ten times. The gene calls are TRBV19 and TRBJ1-1; D gene unclear. This CDR3 is 14 amino acids long. The germline gives CDR1 LNHDA, CDR2 SQIVND (reference sequence). With 5 bases removed from V and 0 bases from J, the gap between germline ends came to 10 bases. CDR3 residues: CASSQDLMNTEAFF. CDR3 bases: TGTGCCAGTAGTCAGGACCTCATGAACACTGAAGCTTTCTTT.

The sample holds a few counts of this clonotype. The rearrangement uses TRBV6-2 or TRBV6-3 and TRBJ2-1, with TRBD1 as a possible D gene (6 bases). The ends were cut back, 5 bases at V and 0 bases at J, with 14 bases in the middle. Germline CDR1 and CDR2: MNHEY and SVGEGT. There are 16 residues in the CDR3. Written as DNA, the CDR3 is TGTGCCAGCAGTAATTCAGGGGTTGGCTCCTACAATGAGCAGTTCTTC. Translation gives CASSNSGVGSYNEQFF.

The chain uses TRBV20-1 and TRBJ2-7; 7 positions match TRBD1. Germline CDR1 DFQATT, CDR2 SNEGSKA (reference sequence). This CDR3 contains 15 residues. V lost 5 bases, J lost 1 base, and 11 bases stayed unmatched. CDR3 nucleotides: TGCAGTGCTTTTAACCGGGACAGATATTCCTACGAGCAGTACTTC. This codes for CSAFNRDRYSYEQYF.

This clonotype was found a few times. One end of the junction fails to match germline, which may point to a read error. CDR3 in DNA: TGTGCTAGCAGCAGGGGGCAAGGTTCACCCCTCCACTTT. Translation gives CASSRGQGSPLHF. V usage is TRBV7-7 and J usage is TRBJ1-6; 8 nucleotides line up with TRBD1. Germline assignment: CDR1 SSHAT and CDR2 FNYEAQ (reference sequence). The CDR3 has 13 amino acids.

This clonotype was seen only a few times. CDR3 region: CASSSLVAYQPQHF. The DNA of the CDR3 is TGTGCCAGCAGCTCCCTGGTGGCGTATCAGCCCCAGCATTTT. The rearrangement joins TRBV7-8 to TRBJ1-5, with no clear D. The CDR3 is 14 amino acids. Germline CDR1 and CDR2: SGHVS and FQNEAQ. V lost 4 bases to trimming and J lost 5 bases, with 12 bases between them.

This clonotype was counted a few times. The chain couples TRBV20-1 to TRBJ2-1; possible D gene TRBD2, 5 bases. The V and J ends lost 6 bases and 4 bases respectively, with 19 bases between them. The CDR3 has 15 amino acids. The V gene's germline CDR1 is DFQATT and CDR2 SNEGSKA (reference sequence). CDR3 sequence reads: CSAPRGSPRYNEQFF. CDR3 nucleotide sequence: TGCAGTGCCCCTCGTGGGAGTCCCAGGTACAATGAGCAGTTCTTC.

CDR3: CASSRVPREEQFF. The CDR3 coding sequence is TGTGCCAGCAGCCGCGTTCCCCGGGAGGAGCAGTTCTTC. This rearrangement joins TRBV7-2 to TRBJ2-1, with a tentative D call TRBD2 (6 bases). CDR1 is SGHTA, CDR2 FQGNSA, per germline. V lost 5 bases to trimming and J lost 10 bases, with 15 bases between them. The CDR3 has 13 amino acids.

This clonotype was observed once. The chain uses TRBV5-6 and TRBJ2-2, with a weak D call TRBD1 (6 bases). Germline CDR1 is SGHDT and CDR2 is YYEEEE. V dropped 2 bases and J dropped 7 bases, with 15 bases sitting between them. The CDR3 loop spans 15 amino acids. CDR3 region: CASSFGDRRFGELFF. In DNA, the CDR3 is TGTGCCAGCAGCTTCGGAGACAGGAGGTTCGGGGAGCTGTTTTTT.

The CDR3 DNA follows: TGCAGCGTTGACGGACAGGGTCTGAACACTGAAGCTTTCTTT. It is translated as CSVDGQGLNTEAFF. The chain employs TRBV29-1 and TRBJ1-1; TRBD1 matches at 8 bases. Trimming at V came to 3 bases and at J to 0 bases, leaving 3 bases not matched to a gene. Germline assignment: CDR1 SQVTM and CDR2 ANQGSEA. The CDR3 is 14 amino acids.

The chain is built from TRBV5-1 and TRBJ2-1, with no clear D. Trimming shortened V by 0 bases and J by 3 bases, and 7 bases separated the two germline ends. From germline, CDR1 is SGHRS and CDR2 YFSETQ. The CDR3 is 14 amino acids. Here the CDR3 reads CASSLAARYNEQFF. For the CDR3, the DNA is TGCGCCAGCAGCTTGGCGGCACGCTACAATGAGCAGTTCTTC.

J is TRBJ1-1 and V is TRBV2; D may be TRBD1 (5 bases). Germline-derived CDR1 and CDR2 are SNHLY and FYNNEI. The length of the CDR3 is 12 residues. V was clipped by 7 bases and J by 4 bases, with 10 bases between them. The CDR3 DNA reads TGTGCCAGCACCGACGGGGGCACTGAAGCTTTCTTT. It translates to CASTDGGTEAFF.

J is TRBJ1-2 and V is TRBV5-1, with D unresolved. V lost 1 base and J lost 2, with 12 bases in between. This CDR3 comprises 15 residues. From germline, CDR1 is SGHRS and CDR2 YFSETQ. The CDR3 region is CASSLPSTANYGYTF. In DNA form, the CDR3 reads TGCGCCAGCAGCTTGCCCTCTACGGCCAACTATGGCTACACCTTC.

The rearrangement joins TRBV20-1 to TRBJ2-3, with 7 nucleotides matching TRBD1. The CDR3 runs to 14 residues. V lost 2 bases and J lost 4; bases outside the gene matches: 6. From germline, CDR1 is DFQATT and CDR2 SNEGSKA (reference sequence). For the CDR3, the DNA is TGCAGTGCTAGAAACTGGCAGGGGGCAGATACGCAGTATTTT. Translating gives CSARNWQGADTQYF.

This clonotype appeared a few times. The chain couples TRBV28 to TRBJ2-5; the D call may be TRBD1 or TRBD2 (6 bases each). The CDR3 is made up of 13 amino acids. Trimming removed 3 bases from V and 5 bases from J, with 10 bases in between. CDR1 MDHEN and CDR2 SYDVKM come from the germline V gene. The CDR3 DNA follows: TGTGCCAGCAGTTTTGGGGGGCCTGAGACCCAGTACTTC. The encoded protein is CASSFGGPETQYF.

The V gene is TRBV11-2, the J gene TRBJ2-1; TRBD2 agrees at 15 bases. Germline V lookup: CDR1 SGHAT, CDR2 FQNNGV. The CDR3 is 19 residues long. Unmatched junction bases numbered 11, after V lost 1 base and J lost 7 bases. Written as DNA, the CDR3 is TGTGCCAGCAGCTTAGGCAGACTAAAGGGACTAGCGGGAGGTAATGAGCAGTTCTTC. It specifies CASSLGRLKGLAGGNEQFF. The entire variable domain, with the rest obtained from reference TRBV11-2 and TRBJ2-1, is as follows: EAGVAQSPRYKIIEKRQSVAFWCNPISGHATLYWYQQILGQGPKLLIQFQNNGVVDDSQLPKDRFSAERLKGVDSTLKIQPAKLEDSAVYLCASSLGRLKGLAGGNEQFFGPGTRLTVL.

V gene TRBV7-8 combines with J gene TRBJ1-1, with D unclear. This CDR3 contains 15 residues. Germline CDR1 SGHVS, CDR2 FQNEAQ. Trimming took 4 bases from V and 6 from J, leaving 18 bases between them. CDR3 DNA sequence: TGTGCCAGCAGCTCTGAGGGTCGGAGTCTCGCTGAAGCTTTCTTT. Protein product: CASSSEGRSLAEAFF.

This chain uses TRBV7-2 with TRBJ1-5, with 7 bases that match TRBD1. Germline V gene sequence: CDR1 SGHTA, CDR2 FQGNSA. J was trimmed by 6 bases and V by 0 bases; bases with no gene match: 14. This CDR3 has 18 residues. The CDR3, as DNA: TGTGCCAGCAGCTTAGCGGGAGGGGGCCAGGGAGACGTTCAGCCCCAGCATTTT. Residues: CASSLAGGGQGDVQPQHF.

The chain uses TRBV20-1 and TRBJ2-7; 10 bases map to TRBD1. Germline CDR1 reads DFQATT; CDR2 reads SNEGSKA (reference sequence). V shed 3 bases, J shed 4 bases, and the junction held 6 bases outside the gene matches. The CDR3 is 14 residues long. This CDR3 reads CSARTRDRGYEQYF. The DNA of the CDR3 is TGCAGTGCTAGGACCCGGGACAGGGGTTACGAGCAGTACTTC.

This clonotype was seen repeatedly, ten times or more. The gene calls are TRBV6-2 or TRBV6-3 and TRBJ1-2; TRBD1 agrees at 12 bases. V dropped 6 bases and J dropped 8; count of bases not matched to a gene: 4. The CDR3 sequence is 13 residues long. The germline CDR1 and CDR2 sequences are MNHEY and SVGEGT. CDR3 amino acids: CASSVGTGGGYTF. Written as DNA, the CDR3 is TGTGCCAGCAGCGTCGGGACAGGGGGCGGCTACACCTTC.